This T cell receptor (beta chain) emerged from a study of shared clonotypes between healthy human individuals. Note on this clone: The antigen is not known. The same CDR3 arises from other DNA sequences in this sample as well.

General study results and limits: Few donors limited the genetic and exposure-history diversity represented. Generally, naive subsets came out with larger estimated richness than memory subsets.

Per germline, CDR1 KGHSH and CDR2 LQKENI. This CDR3 has 13 amino acids. The V gene lost 2 bases and the J gene lost 1 base, with 6 bases spanning the gap. The data were produced by immunoSEQ multiplex PCR, yet TCRdb's version contains in-frame clones alone and is incomplete. The profile shows a few million clones, around 90% of them singletons. Healthy HIV-negative adults with no recent acute infections or vaccinations were recruited as donors. V gene TRBV18 combines with J gene TRBJ2-7, with D hard to call. The sequencing sample was made of naive CD4+ T cells from PBMCs. Subset defined: CD45RA+ positively selected. The TCR was taken from a man younger than 35 in good health. Some clones in this sample may be carry-over from other donors' samples. CDR3 sequence: CASSPVVSYEQYF. CDR3 nucleotides: TGTGCCAGCTCACCAGTCGTATCCTACGAGCAGTACTTC. Full variable domain (rest looked up from reference TRBV18 and TRBJ2-7): NAGVMQNPRHLVRRRGQEARLRCSPMKGHSHVYWYRQLPEEGLKFMVYLQKENIIDESGMPKERFSAEFPKEGPSILRIQQVVRGDSAAYFCASSPVVSYEQYFGPGTRLTVT.